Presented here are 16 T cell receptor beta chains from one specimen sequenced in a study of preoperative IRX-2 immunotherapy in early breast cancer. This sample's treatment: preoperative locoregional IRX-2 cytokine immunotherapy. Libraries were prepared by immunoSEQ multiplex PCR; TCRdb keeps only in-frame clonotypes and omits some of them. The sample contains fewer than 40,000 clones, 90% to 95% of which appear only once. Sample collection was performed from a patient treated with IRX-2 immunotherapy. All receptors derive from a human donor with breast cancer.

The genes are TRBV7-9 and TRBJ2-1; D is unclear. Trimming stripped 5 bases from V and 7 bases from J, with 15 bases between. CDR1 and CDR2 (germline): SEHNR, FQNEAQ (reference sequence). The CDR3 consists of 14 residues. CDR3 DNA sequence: TGTGCCAGCAGCCCGCAAGGAGCACTTAATGAGCAGTTCTTC. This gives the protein CASSPQGALNEQFF.

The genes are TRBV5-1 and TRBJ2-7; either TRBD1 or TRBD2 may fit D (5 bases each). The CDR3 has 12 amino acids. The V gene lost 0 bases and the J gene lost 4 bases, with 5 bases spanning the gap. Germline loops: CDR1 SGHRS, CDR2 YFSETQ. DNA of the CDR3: TGCGCCAGCAGCTTGGGGGGGTACGAGCAGTACTTC. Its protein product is CASSLGGYEQYF. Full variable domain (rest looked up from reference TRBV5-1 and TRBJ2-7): KAGVTQTPRYLIKTRGQQVTLSCSPISGHRSVSWYQQTPGQGLQFLFEYFSETQRNKGNFPGRFSGRQFSNSRSEMNVSTLELGDSALYLCASSLGGYEQYFGPGTRLTVT.

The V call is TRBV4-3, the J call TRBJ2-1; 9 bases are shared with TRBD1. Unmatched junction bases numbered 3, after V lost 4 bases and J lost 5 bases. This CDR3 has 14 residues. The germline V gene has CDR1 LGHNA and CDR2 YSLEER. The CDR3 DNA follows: TGCGCCAGCAGCCCTCGGACAGGGGACAATGAGCAGTTCTTC. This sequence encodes CASSPRTGDNEQFF.

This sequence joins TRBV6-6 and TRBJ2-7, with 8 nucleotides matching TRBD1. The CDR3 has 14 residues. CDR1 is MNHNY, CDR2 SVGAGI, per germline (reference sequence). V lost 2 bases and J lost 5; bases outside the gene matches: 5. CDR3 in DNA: TGTGCCAGCAGTTACCAGGGGGCGTCGGACGAGCAGTACTTC. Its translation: CASSYQGASDEQYF.

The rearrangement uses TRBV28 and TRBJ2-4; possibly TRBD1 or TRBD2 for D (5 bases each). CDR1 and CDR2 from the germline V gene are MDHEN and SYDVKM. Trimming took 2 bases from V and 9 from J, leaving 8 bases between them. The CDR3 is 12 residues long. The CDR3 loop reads CASSLGDPIQYF. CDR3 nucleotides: TGTGCCAGCAGTTTAGGGGACCCCATTCAGTACTTC.

CDR3 bases: TGCGCCAGCAGCCAAGCGAAGGACAGACATGGCTACACCTTC. Protein product: CASSQAKDRHGYTF. The J gene is TRBJ1-2, the V gene TRBV4-1, with a possible D match to TRBD1 (6 bases). Trimming took off 1 base at V and 6 bases at J, with 12 bases between the two ends. The germline CDR1 and CDR2 sequences are MGHRA and YSYEKL. This CDR3 is 14 amino acids long.

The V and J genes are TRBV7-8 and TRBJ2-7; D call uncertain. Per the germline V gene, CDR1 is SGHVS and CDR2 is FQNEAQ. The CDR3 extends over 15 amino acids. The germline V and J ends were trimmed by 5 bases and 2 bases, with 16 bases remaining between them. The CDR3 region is CASSLLRPGPYEQYF. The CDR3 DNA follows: TGTGCCAGCAGCCTCCTCCGCCCTGGCCCCTACGAGCAGTACTTC.

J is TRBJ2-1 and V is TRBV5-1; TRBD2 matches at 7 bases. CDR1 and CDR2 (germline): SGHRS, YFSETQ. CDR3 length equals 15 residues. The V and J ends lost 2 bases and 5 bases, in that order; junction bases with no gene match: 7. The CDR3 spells CASSLLATSNNEQFF. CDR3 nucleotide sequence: TGCGCCAGCAGCTTACTAGCGACCTCTAACAATGAGCAGTTCTTC.

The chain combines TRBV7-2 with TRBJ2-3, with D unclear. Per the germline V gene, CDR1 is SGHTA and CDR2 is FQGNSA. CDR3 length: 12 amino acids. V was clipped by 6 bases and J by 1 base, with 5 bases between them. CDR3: CASRGGTDTQYF. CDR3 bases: TGTGCCAGCAGAGGCGGCACAGATACGCAGTATTTT. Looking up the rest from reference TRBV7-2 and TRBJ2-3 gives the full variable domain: GAGVSQSPSNKVTEKGKDVELRCDPISGHTALYWYRQSLGQGLEFLIYFQGNSAPDKSGLPSDRFSAERTGGSVSTLTIQRTQQEDSAVYLCASRGGTDTQYFGPGTRLTVL.

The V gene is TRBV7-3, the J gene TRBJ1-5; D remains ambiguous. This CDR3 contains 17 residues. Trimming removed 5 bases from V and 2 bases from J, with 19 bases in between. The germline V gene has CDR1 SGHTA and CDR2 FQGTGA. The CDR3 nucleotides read TGTGCCAGCAGCCCCCGGATTAGGACGCAGGGCAATCAGCCCCAGCATTTT. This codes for CASSPRIRTQGNQPQHF.

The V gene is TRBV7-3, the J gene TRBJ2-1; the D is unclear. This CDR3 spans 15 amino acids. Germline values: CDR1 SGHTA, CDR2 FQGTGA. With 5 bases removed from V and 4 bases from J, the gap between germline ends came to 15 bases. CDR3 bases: TGTGCCAGCAGCCTACGACCCCCCCCATACAATGAGCAGTTCTTC. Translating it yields CASSLRPPPYNEQFF.

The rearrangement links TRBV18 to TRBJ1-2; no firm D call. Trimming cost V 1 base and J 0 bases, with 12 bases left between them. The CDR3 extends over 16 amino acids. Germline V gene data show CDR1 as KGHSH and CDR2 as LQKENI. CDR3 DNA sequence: TGTGCCAGCTCACCACAAGTCGAGTTAGCTAACTATGGCTACACCTTC. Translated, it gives CASSPQVELANYGYTF.

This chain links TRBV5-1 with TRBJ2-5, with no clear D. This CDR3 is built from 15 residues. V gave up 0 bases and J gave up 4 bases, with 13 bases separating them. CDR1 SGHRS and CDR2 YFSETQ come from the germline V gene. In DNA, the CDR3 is TGCGCCAGCAGCTTGGAGGTAGCTAGGGCAGAGACCCAGTACTTC. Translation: CASSLEVARAETQYF.

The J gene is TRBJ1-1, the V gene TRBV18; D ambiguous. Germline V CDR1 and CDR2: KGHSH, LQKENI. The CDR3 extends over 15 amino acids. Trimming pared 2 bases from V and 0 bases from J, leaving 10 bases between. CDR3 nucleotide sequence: TGTGCCAGCTCACCAATCCAGGCCATGAACACTGAAGCTTTCTTT. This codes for CASSPIQAMNTEAFF.

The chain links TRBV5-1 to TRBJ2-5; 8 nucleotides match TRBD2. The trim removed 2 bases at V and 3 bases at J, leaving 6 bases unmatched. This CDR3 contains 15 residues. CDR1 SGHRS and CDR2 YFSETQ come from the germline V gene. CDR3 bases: TGCGCCAGCAGCTTCAGCGGGAGTCGTGAAGAGACCCAGTACTTC. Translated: CASSFSGSREETQYF.

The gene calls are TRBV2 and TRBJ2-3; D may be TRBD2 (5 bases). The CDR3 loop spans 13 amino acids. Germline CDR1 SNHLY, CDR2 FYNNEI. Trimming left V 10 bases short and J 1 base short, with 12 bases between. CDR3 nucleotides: TGTGCCACCGCAGCGGTACGCACAGATACGCAGTATTTT. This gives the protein CATAAVRTDTQYF.